This T cell receptor beta chain was obtained from a study of a mutant IDH1 vaccine in newly diagnosed glioma. About the study: Patients received vaccination from 4-6 weeks after radiotherapy alone, or with temozolomide cycles. Pretreatment consisted of radiotherapy, temozolomide, or both, with most receiving both.

With respect to this clone: What it binds is unknown.

The time point was: week 23, last vaccination. Topical imiquimod accompanied each vaccine dose, which consisted of 300 ug of mutant IDH1 20-mer peptide. Method: immunoSEQ multiplex PCR; TCRdb's copy keeps in-frame clones and lacks some. The sample has roughly 60,000 clones; roughly 85% are singletons. The CDR3 runs to 11 residues. Germline CDR1 is SGHDT and CDR2 is YYEEEE. The V and J ends lost 2 bases and 8 bases respectively, with 7 bases between them. The chain links TRBV5-6 to TRBJ1-1; D is ambiguous. The source material was PBMCs, sampled from a glioma patient whose treatment included an IDH1 peptide vaccine. The sequence was obtained from a man aged 25-40 years with glioma. This CDR3 reads CASSFNREAFF. CDR3 coding DNA: TGTGCCAGCAGCTTTAATAGGGAAGCTTTCTTT. Full variable domain (rest looked up from reference TRBV5-6 and TRBJ1-1): DAGVTQSPTHLIKTRGQQVTLRCSPKSGHDTVSWYQQALGQGPQFIFQYYEEEERQRGNFPDRFSGHQFPNYSSELNVNALLLGDSALYLCASSFNREAFFGQGTRLTVV.